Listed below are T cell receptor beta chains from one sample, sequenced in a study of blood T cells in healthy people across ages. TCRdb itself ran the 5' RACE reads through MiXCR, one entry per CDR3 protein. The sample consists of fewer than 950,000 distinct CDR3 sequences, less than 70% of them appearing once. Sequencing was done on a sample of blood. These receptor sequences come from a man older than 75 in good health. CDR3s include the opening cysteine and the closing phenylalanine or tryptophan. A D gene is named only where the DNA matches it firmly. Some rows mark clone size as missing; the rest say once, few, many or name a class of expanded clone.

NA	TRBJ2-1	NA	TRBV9	CASGLGGSGNEQFF	TGTGCCAGCGGCCTTGGGGGCTCGGGCAATGAGCAGTTCTTC
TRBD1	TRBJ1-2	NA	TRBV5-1	CASSLAPGTEKRNGYTF	TGCGCCAGCAGCTTGGCCCCTGGGACAGAGAAGAGGAATGGCTACACCTTC
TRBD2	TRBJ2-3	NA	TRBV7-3	CASSLTGLAGLDTQYF	TGTGCCAGCAGCTTAACCGGGTTAGCGGGACTGGATACGCAGTATTTT
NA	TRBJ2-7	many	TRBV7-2	CASSYYRGGGEQYF	TGTGCCAGCAGCTACTACCGTGGGGGCGGCGAGCAGTACTTC
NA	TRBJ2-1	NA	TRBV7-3	CASSGPGLGLGNEQFF	TGTGCCAGCAGCGGGCCCGGGCTGGGGTTGGGCAATGAGCAGTTCTTC
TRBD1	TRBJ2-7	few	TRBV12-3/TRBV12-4	CASSLSRGTGGSYEQYF	TGTGCCAGCAGTCTATCCCGAGGGACAGGGGGTTCCTACGAGCAGTACTTC
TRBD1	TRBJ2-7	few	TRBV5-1	CASSAGTGYHEQYF	TGCGCCAGCTCCGCCGGGACAGGGTACCACGAGCAGTACTTC
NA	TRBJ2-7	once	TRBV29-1	CSVTVGRDRNEQYF	TGCAGCGTAACCGTTGGGCGGGACCGCAATGAGCAGTACTTC
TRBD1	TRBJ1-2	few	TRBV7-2	CASSQAGTGSPYGYTF	TGTGCCAGCAGCCAAGCCGGGACAGGCTCTCCTTATGGCTACACCTTC
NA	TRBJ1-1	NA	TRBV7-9	CASSWGTTEAFF	TGTGCCAGCAGCTGGGGGACCACTGAAGCTTTCTTT
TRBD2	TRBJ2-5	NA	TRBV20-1	CSAQILAGGGETQYF	TGCAGTGCTCAGATACTAGCGGGAGGGGGGGAGACCCAGTACTTC
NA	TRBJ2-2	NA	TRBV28	CASSPPVGNTGELFF	TGTGCCAGCAGCCCCCCGGTGGGGAACACCGGGGAGCTGTTTTTT
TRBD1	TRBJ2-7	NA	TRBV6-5	CASSYRDRGPSYEQYF	TGTGCCAGCAGTTACAGGGACAGGGGCCCTTCCTACGAGCAGTACTTC
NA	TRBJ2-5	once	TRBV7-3	CASSLGHRGGETQYF	TGTGCCAGCAGCTTAGGGCACAGGGGGGGAGAGACCCAGTACTTC
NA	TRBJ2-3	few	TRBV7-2	CASSTDPRTDTQYF	TGTGCCAGCAGCACGGACCCTCGCACAGATACGCAGTATTTT
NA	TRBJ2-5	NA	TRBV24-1	CAPSDSGRETQYF	TGTGCCCCCAGTGATTCAGGTCGGGAGACCCAGTACTTC
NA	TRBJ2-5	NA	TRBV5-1	CASSSGGPQETQYF	TGCGCCAGCAGTAGTGGGGGGCCCCAAGAGACCCAGTACTTC
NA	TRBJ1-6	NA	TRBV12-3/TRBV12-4	CASSNGQQSPLHF	TGTGCCAGCAGTAACGGACAGCAGTCACCCCTCCACTTT
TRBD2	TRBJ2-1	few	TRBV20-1	CSAITTLAGFYNEQFF	TGCAGTGCTATCACGACCCTAGCGGGGTTTTACAATGAGCAGTTCTTC
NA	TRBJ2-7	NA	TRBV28	CASRSPGETYEQYF	TGTGCCAGCAGAAGCCCGGGGGAGACCTACGAGCAGTACTTC
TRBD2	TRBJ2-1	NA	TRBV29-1	CSAGLAENEQFF	TGCAGCGCAGGACTAGCGGAGAATGAGCAGTTCTTC
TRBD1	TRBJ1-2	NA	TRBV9	CASSVRDREGCTF	TGTGCCAGCAGCGTCCGGGACAGGGAAGGCTGCACCTTC
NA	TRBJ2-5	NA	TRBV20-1	CSASAAGEKKYF	TGCAGTGCTAGCGCTGCGGGTGAGAAGAAGTACTTC
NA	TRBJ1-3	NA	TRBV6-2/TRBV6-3	CASSYSRSSGNTIYF	TGTGCCAGTAGTTACTCTCGCTCTTCTGGAAACACCATATATTTT
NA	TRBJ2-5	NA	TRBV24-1	CATSDSGRGNEQYF	TGTGCCACCAGTGACTCTGGACGGGGCAATGAGCAGTACTTC
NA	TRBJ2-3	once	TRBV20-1	CSARDPPADTQYF	TGCAGTGCTAGAGATCCCCCAGCGGATACGCAGTATTTT
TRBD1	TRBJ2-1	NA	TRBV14	CASSQSRGLEQFF	TGTGCCAGCAGCCAATCCAGGGGGCTTGAGCAGTTCTTC
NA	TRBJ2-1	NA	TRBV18	CASSTMPGNEQFF	TGTGCCAGCTCAACTATGCCAGGGAATGAGCAGTTCTTC
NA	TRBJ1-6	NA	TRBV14	CASSQAAGANSPLHF	TGTGCCAGCAGCCAAGCTGCAGGGGCCAATTCACCCCTCCACTTT
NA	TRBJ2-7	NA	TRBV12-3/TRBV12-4	CASSIGQQNYEQYF	TGTGCCAGCAGCATAGGACAGCAAAATTACGAGCAGTACTTC
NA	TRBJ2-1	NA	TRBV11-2	CASAWGSYNEQFF	TGTGCCAGCGCCTGGGGCAGTTACAATGAGCAGTTCTTC
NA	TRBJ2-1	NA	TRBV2	CASRSLASSYNEQFF	TGTGCCAGCAGGTCACTAGCCAGCTCCTACAATGAGCAGTTCTTC
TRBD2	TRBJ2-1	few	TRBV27	CASSLPGTTRPNEQFF	TGTGCCAGCAGTTTGCCCGGGACTACTAGACCCAATGAGCAGTTCTTC
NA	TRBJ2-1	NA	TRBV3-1	CASSREKSYNEQFF	TGTGCCAGCAGTCGGGAGAAGTCCTACAATGAGCAGTTCTTC
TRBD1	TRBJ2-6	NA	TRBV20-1	CSARGQGAGANVLTF	TGCAGTGCTAGGGGACAGGGAGCTGGGGCCAACGTCCTGACTTTC
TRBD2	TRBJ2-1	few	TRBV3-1	CASSQKTSGYLLNNEQFF	TGTGCCAGCAGCCAAAAGACTAGCGGGTACCTCTTGAACAATGAGCAGTTCTTC
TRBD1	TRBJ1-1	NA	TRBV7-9	CASNPRDRLNTEAFF	TGTGCCAGCAACCCCCGGGACAGACTGAACACTGAAGCTTTCTTT
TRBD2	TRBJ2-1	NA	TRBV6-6	CASSYSGLGNEQFF	TGTGCCAGCAGTTACTCGGGACTAGGCAATGAGCAGTTCTTC
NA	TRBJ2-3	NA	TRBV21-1	CASSKKGRDADTQYF	TGTGCCAGCAGCAAAAAAGGGCGGGACGCAGATACGCAGTATTTT
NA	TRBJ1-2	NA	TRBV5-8	CASSLGWRPGDGYTF	TGTGCCAGCAGCTTGGGGTGGCGACCTGGGGATGGCTACACCTTC
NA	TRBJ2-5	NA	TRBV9	CASSVAFSGFQETQYF	TGTGCCAGCAGCGTAGCATTTAGCGGTTTCCAAGAGACCCAGTACTTC
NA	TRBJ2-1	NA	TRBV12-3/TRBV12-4	CASSFFSNEQFF	TGTGCCAGCAGTTTTTTTTCCAATGAGCAGTTCTTC
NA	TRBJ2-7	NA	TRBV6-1	CASSPRAGVSLYEQYF	TGTGCCAGCAGTCCCAGGGCTGGAGTATCCCTCTACGAGCAGTACTTC
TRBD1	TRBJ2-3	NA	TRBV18	CASSPNRGLADTQYF	TGTGCCAGCTCACCCAACAGGGGGCTGGCAGATACGCAGTATTTT
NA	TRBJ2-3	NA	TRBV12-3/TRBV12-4	CTSSSLNRYAYF	TGTACCAGCAGTTCTTTAAACAGATACGCGTATTTT
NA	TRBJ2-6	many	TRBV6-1	CASSDTGSGANVLTF	TGTGCCAGCAGTGATACAGGATCTGGGGCCAACGTCCTGACTTTC
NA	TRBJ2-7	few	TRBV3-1	CASSQVASYYEQYF	TGTGCCAGCAGCCAAGTGGCCTCCTACTACGAGCAGTACTTC
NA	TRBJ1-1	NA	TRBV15	CATSREHGGANTEAFF	TGTGCCACCAGCAGAGAGCACGGGGGCGCGAACACTGAAGCTTTCTTT